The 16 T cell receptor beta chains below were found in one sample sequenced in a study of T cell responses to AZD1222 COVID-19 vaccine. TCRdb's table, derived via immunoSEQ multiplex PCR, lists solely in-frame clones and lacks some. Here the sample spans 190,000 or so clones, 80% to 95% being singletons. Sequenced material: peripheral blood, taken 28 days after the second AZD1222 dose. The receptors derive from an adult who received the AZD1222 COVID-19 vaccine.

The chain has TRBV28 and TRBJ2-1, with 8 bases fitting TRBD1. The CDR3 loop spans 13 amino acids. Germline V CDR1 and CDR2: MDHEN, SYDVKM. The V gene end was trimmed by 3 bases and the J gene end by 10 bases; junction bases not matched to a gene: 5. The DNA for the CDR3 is TGTGCCAGCAGTTTTGCGGACAGGGAGGAGCAGTTCTTC. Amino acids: CASSFADREEQFF.

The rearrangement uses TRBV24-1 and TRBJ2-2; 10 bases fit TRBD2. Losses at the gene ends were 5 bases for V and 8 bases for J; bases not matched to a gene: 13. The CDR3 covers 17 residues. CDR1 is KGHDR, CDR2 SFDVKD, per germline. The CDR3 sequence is CATSALGLAGESGELFF. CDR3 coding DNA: TGTGCCACCAGTGCCCTCGGGCTAGCGGGGGAGTCTGGGGAGCTGTTTTTT.

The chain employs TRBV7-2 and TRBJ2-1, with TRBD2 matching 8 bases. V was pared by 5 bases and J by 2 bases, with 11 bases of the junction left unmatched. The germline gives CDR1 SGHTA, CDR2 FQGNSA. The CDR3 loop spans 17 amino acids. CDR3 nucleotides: TGTGCCAGCAGCCCCCCGGGGGGGACGGGGGCCTACAATGAGCAGTTCTTC. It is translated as CASSPPGGTGAYNEQFF.

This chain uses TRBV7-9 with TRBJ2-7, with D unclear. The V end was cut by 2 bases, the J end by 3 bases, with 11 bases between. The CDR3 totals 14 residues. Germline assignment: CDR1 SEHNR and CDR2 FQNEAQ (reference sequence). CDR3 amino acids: CASSLIDEHYEQYF. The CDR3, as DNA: TGTGCCAGCAGCTTAATTGACGAACACTACGAGCAGTACTTC.

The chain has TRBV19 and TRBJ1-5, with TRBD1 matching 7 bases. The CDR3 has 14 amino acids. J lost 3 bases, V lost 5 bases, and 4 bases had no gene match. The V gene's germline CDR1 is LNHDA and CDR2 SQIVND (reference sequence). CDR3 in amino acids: CASSAGGFNQPQHF. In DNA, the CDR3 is TGTGCCAGTAGTGCAGGGGGTTTCAATCAGCCCCAGCATTTT. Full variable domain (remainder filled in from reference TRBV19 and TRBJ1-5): DGGITQSPKYLFRKEGQNVTLSCEQNLNHDAMYWYRQDPGQGLRLIYYSQIVNDFQKGDIAEGYSVSREKKESFPLTVTSAQKNPTAFYLCASSAGGFNQPQHFGDGTRLSIL.

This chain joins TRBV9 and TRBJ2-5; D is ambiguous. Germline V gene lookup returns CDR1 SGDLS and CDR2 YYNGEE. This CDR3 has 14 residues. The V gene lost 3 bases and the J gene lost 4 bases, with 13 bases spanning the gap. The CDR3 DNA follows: TGTGCCAGCAGCGCCGCAGGATACGGAGAGACCCAGTACTTC. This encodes CASSAAGYGETQYF.

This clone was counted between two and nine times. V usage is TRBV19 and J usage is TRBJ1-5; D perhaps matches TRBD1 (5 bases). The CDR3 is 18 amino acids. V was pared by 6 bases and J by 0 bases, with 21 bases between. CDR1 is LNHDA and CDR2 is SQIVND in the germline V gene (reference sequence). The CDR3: CASRLGHPLEYSNQPQHF. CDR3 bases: TGTGCCAGTAGACTCGGACACCCCTTGGAATATAGCAATCAGCCCCAGCATTTT.

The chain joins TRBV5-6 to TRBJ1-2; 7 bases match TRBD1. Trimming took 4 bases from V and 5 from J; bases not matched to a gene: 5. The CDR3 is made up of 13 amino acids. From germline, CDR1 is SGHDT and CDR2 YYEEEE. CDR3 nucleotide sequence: TGTGCCAGCAGCGGGGGACAGCAGTATGGCTACACCTTC. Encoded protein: CASSGGQQYGYTF.

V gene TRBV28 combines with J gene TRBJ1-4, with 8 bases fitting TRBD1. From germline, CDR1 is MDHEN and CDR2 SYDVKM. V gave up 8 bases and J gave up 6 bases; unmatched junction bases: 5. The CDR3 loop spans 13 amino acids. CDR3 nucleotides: TGTGCCAGCCTACGGGACAGGCATGAAAAACTGTTTTTT. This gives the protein CASLRDRHEKLFF.

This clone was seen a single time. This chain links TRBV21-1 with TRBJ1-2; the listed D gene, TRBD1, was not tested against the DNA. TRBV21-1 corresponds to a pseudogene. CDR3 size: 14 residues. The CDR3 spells CASSMRQGLPGYTF. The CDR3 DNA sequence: TGTGCCAGCAGCATGCGACAGGGGTTACCTGGCTACACCTTC.

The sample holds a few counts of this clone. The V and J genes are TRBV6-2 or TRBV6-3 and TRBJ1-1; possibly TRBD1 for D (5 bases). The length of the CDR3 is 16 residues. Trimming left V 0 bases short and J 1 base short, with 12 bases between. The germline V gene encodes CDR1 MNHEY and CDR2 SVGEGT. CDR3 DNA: TGTGCCAGCAGTTACTCCCCCGCCAGGGCGAACACTGAAGCTTTCTTT. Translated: CASSYSPARANTEAFF.

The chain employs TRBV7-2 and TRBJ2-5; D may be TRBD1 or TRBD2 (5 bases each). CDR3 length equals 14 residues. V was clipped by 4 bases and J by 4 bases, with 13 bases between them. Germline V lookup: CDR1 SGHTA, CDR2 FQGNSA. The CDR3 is CASSSSGGLETQYF. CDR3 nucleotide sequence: TGTGCCAGCAGCTCGTCTGGGGGTTTAGAGACCCAGTACTTC.

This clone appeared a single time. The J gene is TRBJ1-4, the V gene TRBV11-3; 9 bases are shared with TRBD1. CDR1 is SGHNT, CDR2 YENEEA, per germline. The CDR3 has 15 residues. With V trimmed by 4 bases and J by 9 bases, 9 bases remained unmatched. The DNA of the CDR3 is TGTGCCAGCAGCTCCCGCCGGGACAGGGATCAAAAACTGTTTTTT. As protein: CASSSRRDRDQKLFF.

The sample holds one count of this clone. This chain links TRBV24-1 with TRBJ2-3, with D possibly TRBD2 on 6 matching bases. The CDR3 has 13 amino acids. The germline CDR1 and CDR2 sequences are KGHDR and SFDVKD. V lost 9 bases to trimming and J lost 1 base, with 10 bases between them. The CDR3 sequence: CATGTPGTDTQYF. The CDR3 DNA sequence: TGTGCCACCGGGACTCCGGGCACAGATACGCAGTATTTT.

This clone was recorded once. The CDR3 DNA is TGCGCCAGCAGCTTGTTCGGGGAACAGTACCACGAGCAGTACTTC. This translates into CASSLFGEQYHEQYF. The rearrangement uses TRBV5-1 and TRBJ2-7, with a possible D match to TRBD2 (5 bases). Germline V CDR1 and CDR2: SGHRS, YFSETQ. The CDR3 extends over 15 amino acids. Trimming removed 1 base from V and 5 bases from J, with 16 bases in between.

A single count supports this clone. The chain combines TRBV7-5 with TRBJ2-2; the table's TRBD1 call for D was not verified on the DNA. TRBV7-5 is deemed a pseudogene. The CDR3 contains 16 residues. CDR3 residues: CARSRGTGSNTGELFF. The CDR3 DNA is TGTGCCAGAAGCCGGGGGACAGGGTCAAACACCGGGGAGCTGTTTTTT.